Described below is a single T cell receptor beta chain sequence and its context. What it recognizes is unknown. Germline V gives CDR1 SQVTM, CDR2 ANQGSEA. The ends were cut back, 2 bases at V and 4 bases at J, with 6 bases in the middle. This CDR3 has 12 amino acids. The source of the sample is a study of cytomegalovirus exposure and HLA in healthy donors. Findings of the study overall: Confirmation was obtained in vitro that a few CMV-associated chains are specific for CMV antigens. Most observed TCR sequences were rare, whereas some public TCRs were detected in many donors. With high specificity and sensitivity, the classifier reportedly diagnosed cytomegalovirus status. According to a subsequent analysis, TCR clusters identified in the first cohort showed a tendency to co-occur across the 100 to 150 validation repertoires.

Profiled with immunoSEQ multiplex PCR; TCRdb holds only in-frame clones, not every one. This table has 160,000 or so clones, around nine tenths appearing once. The TCR comes from a young woman in good health and CMV-seronegative. V usage is TRBV29-1 and J usage is TRBJ2-1; D unresolved. The sample was PBMCs. The DNA of the CDR3 is TGCAGCGTTGAACTAGTGTACAATGAGCAGTTCTTC. Residues: CSVELVYNEQFF.